These 9 T cell receptor beta chains originate from one sample sequenced in a study of vaccination and CD4 T cells after COVID-19. Treatment reported: roughly 11-day PBMC culture with coronavirus spike peptide pools or control peptides (ViraFEST assay). For these TCRs, the target antigens are not known. The Oncomine TCR Beta short-read assay was applied to DNA of cultured CD4+ T cells. TCRdb processed the PCR reads anew with MiXCR; each CDR3 protein has one entry. The sample has approximately 12,000 distinct CDR3 sequences, approximately 60% seen once; the top ten hold about 7.1%. This specimen consisted of CD4+ T cells from blood, cultured in vitro, obtained before SARS-CoV-2 vaccination. These receptors were obtained from a human donor who had recovered from COVID-19.

This chain joins TRBV19 and TRBJ2-1; TRBD2 might be the D (6 bases). The CDR3 length is 14 residues. Germline CDR1 and CDR2: LNHDA and SQIVND (reference sequence). V lost 3 bases and J 7 bases, leaving 13 bases between the germline ends. The CDR3 protein is CASSIARGRNEQFF. CDR3 nucleotides: TGTGCCAGTAGTATCGCACGGGGGAGGAATGAGCAGTTCTTC.

The genes are TRBV12-3 or TRBV12-4 and TRBJ1-2; 9 nucleotides agree with TRBD1. Trimming cost V 5 bases and J 5 bases; bases outside gene matches: 6. The CDR3 spans 14 residues. For the CDR3, the DNA is TGTGCCAGCAGTGTATCCGGGACAGGGTATGGCTACACCTTC. Translation gives CASSVSGTGYGYTF.

The gene calls are TRBV27 and TRBJ2-5; D possibly corresponds to TRBD2 (5 bases). V dropped 6 bases and J dropped 5 bases, with 13 bases sitting between them. CDR1 is MNHEY, CDR2 SMNVEV, per germline (reference sequence). The CDR3 totals 13 residues. DNA of the CDR3: TGTGCCAGCAGAGGTTTAGCGACCGAGACCCAGTACTTC. Protein product: CASRGLATETQYF.

The rearrangement links TRBV18 to TRBJ1-2; 10 bases are a match to TRBD1. This CDR3 comprises 15 residues. From germline, CDR1 is KGHSH and CDR2 LQKENI. With 3 bases clipped from V and 3 bases from J, the junction kept 4 bases outside the gene matches. In nucleotides, the CDR3 is TGTGCCAGCTCACCCACGACAGGGGGCGACTATGGCTACACCTTC. Protein sequence: CASSPTTGGDYGYTF.

The rearrangement joins TRBV6-2 or TRBV6-3 to TRBJ1-1; 8 nucleotides agree with TRBD1. CDR3 length: 17 amino acids. CDR1 and CDR2 (germline): MNHEY, SVGEGT. V lost 4 bases and J lost 0; bases outside the gene matches: 10. CDR3 sequence reads: CASSSDRGVNVNTEAFF. The DNA for the CDR3 is TGTGCCAGCAGTTCCGACAGGGGTGTTAACGTGAACACTGAAGCTTTCTTT.

The gene calls are TRBV15 and TRBJ2-1, with D perhaps TRBD1 (6 bases). Germline V gives CDR1 LNHNV, CDR2 YYDKDF (reference sequence). CDR3 length: 16 amino acids. The germline V and J ends were trimmed by 1 base and 3 bases, with 13 bases remaining between them. Written as DNA, the CDR3 is TGTGCCACCAGCAGAGCAGGGGTAGAGGGCTACAATGAGCAGTTCTTC. Translation gives CATSRAGVEGYNEQFF.

The V call is TRBV20-1, the J call TRBJ1-1; 7 positions agree with TRBD1. This CDR3 spans 11 amino acids. Germline assignment: CDR1 DFQATT and CDR2 SNEGSKA (reference sequence). Trimming removed 4 bases from V and 4 bases from J; junction bases left unmatched: 0. The CDR3 spells CSATGGTEAFF. CDR3 nucleotide sequence: TGCAGTGCTACAGGGGGCACTGAAGCTTTCTTT.

The chain couples TRBV4-1 to TRBJ2-5, with a weak D call TRBD2 (6 bases). This CDR3 is built from 17 residues. Deletions cut 1 base from V and 5 bases from J, with 20 bases between. Germline V CDR1 and CDR2: MGHRA, YSYEKL. This CDR3 is CASSQGGSGSPWETQYF. CDR3 bases: TGCGCCAGCAGCCAAGGAGGCTCCGGGAGCCCGTGGGAGACCCAGTACTTC.

The J gene is TRBJ2-1, the V gene TRBV20-1; 13 bases fit TRBD2. After removal of 3 bases from V and 11 bases from J, the junction contained 7 bases not matched to a gene. The CDR3 totals 14 residues. Germline CDR1 DFQATT, CDR2 SNEGSKA (reference sequence). The CDR3 region has the DNA TGCAGTGCTAGGGACACGACTAGCGGGAGGAAGCAGTTCTTC. Its protein product is CSARDTTSGRKQFF.